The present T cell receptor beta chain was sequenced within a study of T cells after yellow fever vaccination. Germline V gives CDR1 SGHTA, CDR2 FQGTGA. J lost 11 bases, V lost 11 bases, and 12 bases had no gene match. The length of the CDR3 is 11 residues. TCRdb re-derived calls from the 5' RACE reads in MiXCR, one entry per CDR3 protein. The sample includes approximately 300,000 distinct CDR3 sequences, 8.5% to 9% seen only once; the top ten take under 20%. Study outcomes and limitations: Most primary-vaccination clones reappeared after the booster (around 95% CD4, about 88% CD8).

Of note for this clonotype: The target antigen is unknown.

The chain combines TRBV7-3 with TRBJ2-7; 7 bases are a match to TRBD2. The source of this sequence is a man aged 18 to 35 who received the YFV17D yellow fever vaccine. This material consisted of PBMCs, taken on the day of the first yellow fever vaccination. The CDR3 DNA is TGTGCCTCCCAAACAGGCGGGACTAAGTACGTC. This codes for CASQTGGTKYV.